This TCR beta chain stems from a study of Graves' ophthalmopathy and Graves' hyperthyroidism. Study context: Stable hyperthyroid donors showed no ophthalmopathy during 18 months follow-up.

Each diagnosis was determined on the basis of clinical symptoms, serum thyroxine, TRAb, thyroid ultrasound and orbital computed tomography. The authors amplified TCR beta CDR3 regions from RNA transcripts. The workflow started with a first-round RT-PCR run with HTBI primers and then moved on to a second-round multiplex PCR. TCRdb redid the calling of the multiplex PCR reads with MiXCR, one entry per CDR3 protein. The profile shows over a million distinct CDR3 sequences, 35% to 45% of them singletons. V gave up 2 bases and J gave up 6 bases, with 13 bases separating them. Germline V gene data show CDR1 as SEHNR and CDR2 as FQNEAQ (reference sequence). This CDR3 region has 15 residues.

V gene TRBV7-9 combines with J gene TRBJ1-4, with D possibly matching TRBD1 (5 bases). The TCR originated in an adult man with Graves' hyperthyroidism. Sequencing was carried out using peripheral blood or thyroid tissue (not recorded which). CDR3 nucleotide sequence: TGTGCCAGCAGCTTACGGGGCCCCTCTGATGAAAAACTGTTTTTT. Residues: CASSLRGPSDEKLFF.